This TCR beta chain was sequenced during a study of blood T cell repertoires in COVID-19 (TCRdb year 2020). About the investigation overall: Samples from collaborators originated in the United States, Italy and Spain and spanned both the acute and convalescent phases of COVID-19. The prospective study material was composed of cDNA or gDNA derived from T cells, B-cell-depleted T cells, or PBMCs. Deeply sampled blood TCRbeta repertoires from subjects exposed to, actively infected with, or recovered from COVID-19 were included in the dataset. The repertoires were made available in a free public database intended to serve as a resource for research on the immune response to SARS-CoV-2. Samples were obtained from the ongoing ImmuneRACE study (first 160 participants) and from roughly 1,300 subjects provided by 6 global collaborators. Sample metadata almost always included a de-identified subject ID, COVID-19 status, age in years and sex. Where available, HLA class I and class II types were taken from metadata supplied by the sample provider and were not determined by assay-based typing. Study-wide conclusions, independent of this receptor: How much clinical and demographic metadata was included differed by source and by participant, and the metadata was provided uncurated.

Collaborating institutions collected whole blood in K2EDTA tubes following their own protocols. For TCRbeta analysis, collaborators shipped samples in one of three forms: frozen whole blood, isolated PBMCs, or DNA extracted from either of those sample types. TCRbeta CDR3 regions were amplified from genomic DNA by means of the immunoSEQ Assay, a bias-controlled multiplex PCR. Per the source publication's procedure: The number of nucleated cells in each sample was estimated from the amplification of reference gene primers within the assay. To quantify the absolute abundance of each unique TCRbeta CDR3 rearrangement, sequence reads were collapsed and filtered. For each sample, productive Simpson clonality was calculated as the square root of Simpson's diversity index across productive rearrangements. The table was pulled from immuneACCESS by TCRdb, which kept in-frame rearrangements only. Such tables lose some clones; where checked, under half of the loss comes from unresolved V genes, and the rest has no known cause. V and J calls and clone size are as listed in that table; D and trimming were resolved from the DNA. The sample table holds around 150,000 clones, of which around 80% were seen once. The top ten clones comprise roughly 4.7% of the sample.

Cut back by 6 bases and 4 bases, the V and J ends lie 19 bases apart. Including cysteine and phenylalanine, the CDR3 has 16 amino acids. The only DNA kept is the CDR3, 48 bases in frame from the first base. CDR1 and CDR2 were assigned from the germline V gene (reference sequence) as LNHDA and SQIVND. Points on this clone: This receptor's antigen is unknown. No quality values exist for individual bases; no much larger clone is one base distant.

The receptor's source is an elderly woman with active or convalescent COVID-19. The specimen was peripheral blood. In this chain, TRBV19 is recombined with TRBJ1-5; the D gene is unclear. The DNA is TGTGCCAGTAGAGACTCCCCAGCCGGATCAAATCAGCCCCAGCATTTT. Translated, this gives CASRDSPAGSNQPQHF. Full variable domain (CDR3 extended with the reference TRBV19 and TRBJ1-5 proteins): DGGITQSPKYLFRKEGQNVTLSCEQNLNHDAMYWYRQDPGQGLRLIYYSQIVNDFQKGDIAEGYSVSREKKESFPLTVTSAQKNPTAFYLCASRDSPAGSNQPQHFGDGTRLSIL.